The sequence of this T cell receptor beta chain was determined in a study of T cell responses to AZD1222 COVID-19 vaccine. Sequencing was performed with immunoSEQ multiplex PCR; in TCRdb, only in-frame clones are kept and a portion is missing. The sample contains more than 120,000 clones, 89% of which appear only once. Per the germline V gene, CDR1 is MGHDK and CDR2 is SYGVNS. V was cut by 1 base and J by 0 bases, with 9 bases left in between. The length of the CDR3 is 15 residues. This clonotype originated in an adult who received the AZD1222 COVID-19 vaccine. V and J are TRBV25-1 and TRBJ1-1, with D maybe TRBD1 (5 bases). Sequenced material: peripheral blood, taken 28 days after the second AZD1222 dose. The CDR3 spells CASSEFRGVNTEAFF. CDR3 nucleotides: TGTGCCAGCAGTGAATTTAGGGGTGTGAACACTGAAGCTTTCTTT.